This record looks at one T cell receptor beta chain sequence and its context. As processed by the authors: For nucleated cells, counts were estimated from reference gene primer amplification. Generated by immunoSEQ multiplex PCR, the TCRdb table keeps only in-frame clones and is missing some. The V and J calls and clone size are taken from that table; D and trimming were inferred from the DNA. The sample shows roughly 250,000 clones, approximately 83% of them seen only once. The sample is drawn from a study of blood T cell repertoires in COVID-19. V lost 5 bases and J 5 bases, leaving 24 bases between the germline ends. The CDR3 consists of 18 residues. CDR1 and CDR2 (germline): SGHVS, FQNEAQ.

Sequencing was performed on peripheral blood. The chain uses TRBV7-8 and TRBJ1-4; D perhaps matches TRBD1 (6 bases). This TCR was recovered from a person aged 65 to 79 with COVID-19, enrolled during active disease. The DNA of the CDR3 is TGTGCCAGCAGCCTCAGGGATAGTGGGCGAAGGGGGAATGAAAAACTGTTTTTT. As protein: CASSLRDSGRRGNEKLFF.